A single sample gave rise to the 19 T cell receptor beta chains below, sequenced in a study of blood T cell repertoires in COVID-19. TCRdb keeps only in-frame clones here, not all; method: immunoSEQ multiplex PCR. The sample contains about 90,000 clones, around four fifths of which appear only once. The material sequenced was peripheral blood. These receptors originate from a woman between 70 and 85 years old with active or convalescent COVID-19.

The V gene is TRBV10-2, the J gene TRBJ1-1; D not certain. Trimming removed 3 bases at V and 4 bases at J, with 9 bases between. The CDR3 contains 13 residues. CDR1 WSHSY and CDR2 SAAADI come from the germline V gene. CDR3 DNA sequence: TGCGCCAGCAGTGACGGTTATCGCACTGAAGCTTTCTTT. Amino acids: CASSDGYRTEAFF.

As regards this clone: Other DNA sequences in the sample encode the same CDR3. The chain has TRBV7-8 and TRBJ1-1; no definite D call. Germline loops: CDR1 SGHVS, CDR2 FQNEAQ. The CDR3 loop spans 13 amino acids. The V gene lost 1 base and the J gene lost 1 base, with 4 bases spanning the gap. The CDR3 loop reads CASSLDRNTEAFF. In DNA, the CDR3 is TGTGCCAGCAGCTTAGATCGGAACACTGAAGCTTTCTTT.

The chain links TRBV5-1 to TRBJ1-1; no clear D. V lost 0 bases and J 4 bases, leaving 4 bases between the germline ends. This CDR3 is built from 12 residues. Germline V gene data show CDR1 as SGHRS and CDR2 as YFSETQ. The CDR3 DNA is TGCGCCAGCAGCTTGGATCTCACTGAAGCTTTCTTT. It specifies CASSLDLTEAFF.

The chain carries TRBV5-8 and TRBJ1-2, with 11 bases aligning to TRBD1. V lost 4 bases, J lost 6 bases, and 5 bases stayed unmatched. The CDR3 covers 14 residues. The germline gives CDR1 SGHTS, CDR2 YDEGEE. The DNA of the CDR3 is TGTGCCAGCAGCCCCCGGACAGGGGGCCATGGCTACACCTTC. Translated: CASSPRTGGHGYTF.

CDR3 nucleotide sequence: TGCAGCGTTGAAGAGTCGGGACAGGGTGGTAGTGGCTACACCTTC. It codes for CSVEESGQGGSGYTF. The genes are TRBV29-1 and TRBJ1-2; 9 bases align to TRBD1. This CDR3 is built from 15 residues. V shed 0 bases and J 7 bases; nucleotides not matched to a gene: 9. The germline V gene has CDR1 SQVTM and CDR2 ANQGSEA. Supplemented by reference TRBV29-1 and TRBJ1-2, the full variable domain reads SAVISQKPSRDICQRGTSLTIQCQVDSQVTMMFWYRQQPGQSLTLIATANQGSEATYESGFVIDKFPISRPNLTFSTLTVSNMSPEDSSIYLCSVEESGQGGSGYTFGSGTRLTVV.

V is TRBV7-2 and J is TRBJ2-1; 14 bases line up with TRBD2. Germline V gives CDR1 SGHTA, CDR2 FQGNSA. This CDR3 spans 15 amino acids. V lost 9 bases, J lost 5 bases, and 6 bases stayed unmatched. In DNA form, the CDR3 reads TGTGCCAGTACAAAGACTAGCGGGGGGGACAATGAGCAGTTCTTC. Translated, it gives CASTKTSGGDNEQFF.

The V and J genes are TRBV9 and TRBJ1-1; no clear D gene. CDR3 size: 13 residues. CDR1 and CDR2 from the germline V gene are SGDLS and YYNGEE. Trimming pared 2 bases from V and 1 base from J, leaving 6 bases between. This CDR3 is CASSVGSNTEAFF. The CDR3 DNA is TGTGCCAGCAGCGTCGGTTCGAACACTGAAGCTTTCTTT.

The V and J genes are TRBV20-1 and TRBJ2-2, with D unclear. Germline lookup yields CDR1 DFQATT and CDR2 SNEGSKA (reference sequence). CDR3 size: 15 residues. Between the trimmed V and J ends, which lost 3 bases and 4 bases, there was a span of 15 bases. In DNA form, the CDR3 reads TGCAGTGCTAGTTTGGGCCTAAGTAGCACCGGGGAGCTGTTTTTT. Translation gives CSASLGLSSTGELFF.

The chain joins TRBV5-1 to TRBJ2-3; 8 nucleotides line up with TRBD2. This CDR3 has 14 residues. Germline V gene lookup returns CDR1 SGHRS and CDR2 YFSETQ. J lost 2 bases, V lost 2 bases, and 1 base had no gene match. CDR3 in DNA: TGCGCCAGCAGCTTCGGGGGGGCCACAGATACGCAGTATTTT. It encodes CASSFGGATDTQYF.

The chain carries TRBV28 and TRBJ1-2; unclear D gene. The CDR3 extends over 12 amino acids. The ends were cut back, 2 bases at V and 6 bases at J, with 7 bases in the middle. Germline V gene data show CDR1 as MDHEN and CDR2 as SYDVKM. CDR3 residues: CASSLLSDGYTF. DNA of the CDR3: TGTGCCAGCAGTTTACTCAGTGATGGCTACACCTTC.

The chain employs TRBV5-4 and TRBJ2-1; D is possibly TRBD2 (5 bases). The CDR3 covers 15 residues. The V end was cut by 4 bases, the J end by 9 bases, with 20 bases between. Germline CDR1 is SGHNT and CDR2 is YYREEE (reference sequence). CDR3 region: CASSPKSTEGFEQFF. DNA of the CDR3: TGTGCCAGCAGCCCCAAGTCAACCGAGGGCTTTGAGCAGTTCTTC.

The chain links TRBV3-1 (or the pseudogene TRBV3-2) to TRBJ2-3; 8 bases agree with TRBD2. CDR1 LGHDT and CDR2 YNNKEL come from the germline V gene (reference sequence). V lost 4 bases to trimming and J lost 4 bases; unmatched junction nucleotides: 19. This CDR3 comprises 19 residues. The CDR3 bases are TGTGCCAGCAGCCTCCCTTTCAGCGGGGGTTTCCGCGTCTCAGATACGCAGTATTTT. It translates to CASSLPFSGGFRVSDTQYF.

The chain employs TRBV18 and TRBJ1-1, with unresolved D. The CDR3 has 13 residues. The V and J ends lost 0 bases and 5 bases respectively, with 7 bases between them. CDR1 is KGHSH and CDR2 is LQKENI in the germline V gene. The CDR3 nucleotides read TGTGCCAGCTCACCACCTTCCGGGACTGAAGCTTTCTTT. Residues: CASSPPSGTEAFF. The full variable domain, rest sourced from reference TRBV18 and TRBJ1-1, is NAGVMQNPRHLVRRRGQEARLRCSPMKGHSHVYWYRQLPEEGLKFMVYLQKENIIDESGMPKERFSAEFPKEGPSILRIQQVVRGDSAAYFCASSPPSGTEAFFGQGTRLTVV.

The chain employs TRBV6-5 and TRBJ1-1, with 11 bases aligning to TRBD1. CDR3 size: 15 residues. The germline gives CDR1 MNHEY, CDR2 SVGAGI. J lost 5 bases, V lost 2 bases, and 4 bases had no gene match. The CDR3: CASSYGGQGETEAFF. The CDR3 DNA reads as TGTGCCAGCAGTTACGGGGGACAGGGGGAAACTGAAGCTTTCTTT.

The chain has TRBV10-3 and TRBJ1-2; perhaps TRBD1 as D (6 bases). The CDR3 consists of 17 residues. V was trimmed by 6 bases and J by 3 bases, leaving 23 bases between them. Germline-derived CDR1 and CDR2 are ENHRY and SYGVKD. The CDR3 DNA is TGTGCCATCAGCAAAAGAGTAATGACAGGTGAAGACTATGGCTACACCTTC. Its translation is CAISKRVMTGEDYGYTF.

V gene TRBV4-1 combines with J gene TRBJ1-2; 9 bases fit TRBD1. The V gene end was trimmed by 0 bases and the J gene end by 7 bases; junction bases not matched to a gene: 6. The germline V gene has CDR1 MGHRA and CDR2 YSYEKL. The CDR3 has 15 amino acids. CDR3 DNA: TGCGCCAGCAGCCAAGATATGGGACAGGGTAGTGGCTACACCTTC. This codes for CASSQDMGQGSGYTF.

The rearrangement links TRBV5-1 to TRBJ2-2; D may be TRBD1 (6 bases). CDR1 is SGHRS, CDR2 YFSETQ, per germline. This CDR3 comprises 17 residues. The germline V and J ends were trimmed by 4 bases and 9 bases, with 25 bases remaining between them. The CDR3 bases are TGCGCCAGCAGCCCAGGACAGAATCCCACAGCTTCCCGGGAGCTGTTTTTT. It translates to CASSPGQNPTASRELFF.

This clone was counted only a few times. The J gene is TRBJ2-7, the V gene TRBV10-3; perhaps TRBD1 as D (5 bases). CDR1 is ENHRY, CDR2 SYGVKD, per germline. Trimming took 10 bases from V and 1 from J, leaving 11 bases between them. The CDR3 spans 12 residues. The CDR3 sequence: CATATDSYEQYF. The CDR3 DNA sequence: TGTGCCACCGCGACAGATTCCTACGAGCAGTACTTC.

This clone was counted between two and nine times. The rearrangement uses TRBV19 and TRBJ2-1, with D perhaps matching TRBD2 (5 bases). The germline CDR1 and CDR2 sequences are LNHDA and SQIVND (reference sequence). The length of the CDR3 is 12 residues. The V end was cut by 8 bases, the J end by 8 bases, with 13 bases between. DNA for the CDR3: TGTGCCAGTGGCTTTCTCGGGGATGAGCAGTTCTTC. This codes for CASGFLGDEQFF. Filled out from reference TRBV19 and TRBJ2-1, the complete variable domain reads DGGITQSPKYLFRKEGQNVTLSCEQNLNHDAMYWYRQDPGQGLRLIYYSQIVNDFQKGDIAEGYSVSREKKESFPLTVTSAQKNPTAFYLCASGFLGDEQFFGPGTRLTVL.